This T cell receptor beta chain originates from a study of CD8+ T cells in alopecia areata. CDR1 and CDR2 (germline): MGHDK, SYGVNS. J gave up 0 bases and V 1 base, and 6 bases lay outside the gene matches. The CDR3 sequence is 18 residues long. It was cDNA, reverse transcribed from extracted RNA, that served as the sequencing template. Sequenced by immunoSEQ multiplex PCR; TCRdb stores in-frame clones only, minus some. The table has about 200,000 clones, roughly 60% seen once. This clone was recorded once. Treatment given: oral pan-JAK inhibitor, 5-10 mg twice daily. This chain uses TRBV25-1 with TRBJ2-6; 7 bases match TRBD2. This clonotype was sampled from a human donor with alopecia areata. The starting material was CD4+ T cells sorted from blood, obtained at week 24, from a patient treated with tofacitinib. Here the CDR3 reads CASSEWSGGSSGANVLTF. CDR3 sequence (DNA): TGTGCCAGCAGTGAATGGTCCGGGGGGAGCTCTGGGGCCAACGTCCTGACTTTC.